Below, 14 T cell receptor beta chains from the same sample are listed, as sequenced in a study of CD8+ T cells in alopecia areata. Extracted from the samples, RNA was reverse transcribed into cDNA to serve as the sequencing template. TCRdb's table, derived via immunoSEQ multiplex PCR, lists solely in-frame clones and lacks some. This table holds around 4,100 clones, roughly three quarters found once. Treatment given: oral pan-JAK inhibitor, 5-10 mg twice daily. Obtained from alopecia areata patients were lesional scalp punch biopsies along with peripheral blood. Here the sequenced sample was skin, taken at week 24, from a patient treated with tofacitinib. Receptor source: a human donor with alopecia areata.

The chain uses TRBV4-1 and TRBJ1-1, with D possibly TRBD1 on 5 matching bases. The CDR3 loop spans 19 amino acids. Germline CDR1 reads MGHRA; CDR2 reads YSYEKL. Trimming cost V 0 bases and J 2 bases, with 22 bases left between them. Here the CDR3 DNA reads TGCGCCAGCAGCCAAGACCAGTGGGCTAGGGACTTTTCAAACACTGAAGCTTTCTTT. Its translation: CASSQDQWARDFSNTEAFF.

The chain combines TRBV9 with TRBJ2-5; D is perhaps TRBD2 (6 bases). The J call may be in error: the DNA end matches TRBJ2-7 better. Looked up from germline, CDR1 is SGDLS and CDR2 is YYNGEE. The CDR3 totals 14 residues. CDR3 region: CASSVGLDFYEQYF. CDR3 bases: TGTGCCAGCAGCGTAGGACTAGATTTTTACGAGCAGTACTTC.

The J gene is TRBJ2-7, the V gene TRBV7-2, with 8 bases aligning to TRBD1. This CDR3 region has 14 residues. The J segment lost 3 bases and the V segment lost 4 bases, leaving 5 bases of the junction unmatched. Germline V lookup: CDR1 SGHTA, CDR2 FQGNSA. In DNA form, the CDR3 reads TGTGCCAGCAGCTACCAGGGGGCTGACTACGAGCAGTACTTC. Protein: CASSYQGADYEQYF.

V gene TRBV9 combines with J gene TRBJ2-1; 7 nucleotides agree with TRBD2. Germline V gene sequence: CDR1 SGDLS, CDR2 YYNGEE. With 3 bases clipped from V and 2 bases from J, the junction kept 2 bases outside the gene matches. This CDR3 comprises 14 residues. Written as DNA, the CDR3 is TGTGCCAGCAGCGGAGGGACTACCTACAATGAGCAGTTCTTC. This translates into CASSGGTTYNEQFF.

The CDR3 spells CARSPSDRAPPYSNQPQHF. In DNA, the CDR3 is TGTGCCAGAAGCCCGTCGGACAGGGCTCCCCCTTATAGCAATCAGCCCCAGCATTTT. This chain uses TRBV5-3 with TRBJ1-5, with 8 bases fitting TRBD1. TRBV5-3 is an ORF, with its function uncertain. Trimming removed 4 bases from V and 0 bases from J; junction bases left unmatched: 15. The CDR3 contains 19 residues.

V is TRBV5-6 and J is TRBJ2-7, with TRBD1 identical over 7 bases. The CDR3 is made up of 16 amino acids. V trimming: 4 bases; J trimming: 6 bases; junction bases outside the gene matches: 16. Germline loops: CDR1 SGHDT, CDR2 YYEEEE. CDR3 bases: TGTGCCAGCAGCGTTAGAGACTGGTGGCAGGGGGTCGAGCAGTACTTC. Translated, it gives CASSVRDWWQGVEQYF. Supplemented by reference TRBV5-6 and TRBJ2-7, the full variable domain reads DAGVTQSPTHLIKTRGQQVTLRCSPKSGHDTVSWYQQALGQGPQFIFQYYEEEERQRGNFPDRFSGHQFPNYSSELNVNALLLGDSALYLCASSVRDWWQGVEQYFGPGTRLTVT.

V and J are TRBV7-9 and TRBJ2-7; D is unresolved. Between the trimmed V and J ends, which lost 5 bases and 2 bases, there was a span of 10 bases. Per germline, CDR1 SEHNR and CDR2 FQNEAQ (reference sequence). The CDR3 loop spans 13 amino acids. In DNA form, the CDR3 reads TGTGCCAGCAGCCCGAAGGGTCCCTACGAGCAGTACTTC. This gives the protein CASSPKGPYEQYF.

In regard to this clone: Different DNA sequences within this sample yield the same CDR3. This chain uses TRBV27 with TRBJ2-1, with 8 bases fitting TRBD2. The ends lost 5 bases at V and 2 bases at J; junction bases unmatched: 2. In germline, CDR1 is MNHEY, CDR2 SMNVEV (reference sequence). The CDR3 is made up of 14 amino acids. This CDR3 reads CASSTGGAYNEQFF. Here the CDR3 DNA reads TGTGCCAGCAGTACGGGAGGGGCCTACAATGAGCAGTTCTTC.

V and J are TRBV5-6 and TRBJ1-6, with D uncertain. The CDR3 contains 18 residues. The germline V and J ends were trimmed by 1 base and 0 bases, with 14 bases remaining between them. Germline lookup yields CDR1 SGHDT and CDR2 YYEEEE. The CDR3 spells CASSLSLGSSSYNSPLHF. The CDR3, as DNA: TGTGCCAGCAGCTTGAGTCTAGGAAGCAGCTCCTATAATTCACCCCTCCACTTT. The full variable domain, its missing parts supplied by reference TRBV5-6 and TRBJ1-6, is DAGVTQSPTHLIKTRGQQVTLRCSPKSGHDTVSWYQQALGQGPQFIFQYYEEEERQRGNFPDRFSGHQFPNYSSELNVNALLLGDSALYLCASSLSLGSSSYNSPLHFGNGTRLTVT.

This chain uses TRBV25-1 with TRBJ2-3; 9 bases are shared with TRBD1. The CDR3 loop spans 15 amino acids. Germline values: CDR1 MGHDK, CDR2 SYGVNS. The V segment lost 5 bases and the J segment 1 base; nucleotides outside the gene matches: 4. The CDR3 nucleotides are TGTGCCAGCAGTCCTCGGACAGGGGGCACAGATACGCAGTATTTT. Translated, it gives CASSPRTGGTDTQYF.

This chain uses TRBV20-1 with TRBJ2-1; unclear D gene. CDR1 and CDR2 from the germline V gene are DFQATT and SNEGSKA (reference sequence). This CDR3 has 11 residues. The V gene lost 6 bases and the J gene lost 5 bases, with 8 bases spanning the gap. The CDR3 region has the DNA TGCAGTGCCCCCGCGCACAATGAGCAGTTCTTC. Its translation is CSAPAHNEQFF.

This clone was picked up a small number of times. The chain combines TRBV11-2 with TRBJ2-7; 8 bases align to TRBD2. Germline lookup yields CDR1 SGHAT and CDR2 FQNNGV. This CDR3 is built from 17 residues. V trimming: 1 base; J trimming: 2 bases; junction bases outside the gene matches: 10. The DNA for the CDR3 is TGTGCCAGCAGCTTAGGGGCTAGCGGGTTGCTTACCTACGAGCAGTACTTC. This translates into CASSLGASGLLTYEQYF.

The chain is built from TRBV2 and TRBJ1-4; D ambiguous. Germline values: CDR1 SNHLY, CDR2 FYNNEI. V was pared by 6 bases and J by 11 bases, with 16 bases between. The CDR3 is 13 amino acids. Here the CDR3 reads CASRDRRTMKLFF. In DNA, the CDR3 is TGTGCCAGCAGGGACCGACGTACTATGAAACTGTTTTTT.

V is TRBV2 and J is TRBJ2-1; D ambiguous. Germline-derived CDR1 and CDR2 are SNHLY and FYNNEI. The CDR3 sequence is 10 residues long. The V end was cut by 3 bases, the J end by 6 bases, with 0 bases between. The CDR3 DNA is TGTGCCAGCAGTGACAATGAGCAGTTCTTC. Protein product: CASSDNEQFF.